This section outlines one TCR beta chain sequence together with its context. Its matching antigen is unknown. This sample is part of a study of cytomegalovirus exposure and HLA in healthy donors. The CDR3 has 12 residues. Deletions cut 6 bases from V and 4 bases from J, with 6 bases between. Germline CDR1 and CDR2: MNHEY and SVGAGI. Primers: 60 Vbeta forward and 13 Jbeta reverse. Data came from immunoSEQ multiplex PCR; TCRdb stores just in-frame clones and leaves some out. The sample has roughly 82,000 clones; the top ten hold 1.5%. General study findings and limits: In vitro, three CMV-associated chains proved specific for CMV antigens.

As for the donors, each was a healthy bone marrow donor. The clonotype comes from a woman aged 60-75 years in good health and CMV-seronegative. Sequencing was done on a sample of PBMCs. The chain is built from TRBV6-5 and TRBJ1-4, with D possibly TRBD1 on 5 matching bases. This chain's CDR3 is CASRDINEKLFF. DNA for the CDR3: TGTGCCAGCAGGGACATTAATGAAAAACTGTTTTTT.